The 7 T cell receptor beta chains below all came from one sample that was sequenced in a study of shared clonotypes between healthy human individuals. Method: immunoSEQ multiplex PCR; TCRdb's copy keeps in-frame clones and lacks some. The sample consists of hundreds of thousands of clones, approximately 79% of them appearing once. What was sequenced was memory CD4+ T cells sorted from blood. The subset here: CD45RA-negative fraction. The receptor source for this set is a woman aged 30 to 39 in good health.

The rearrangement joins TRBV11-2 to TRBJ2-3; a weak D match, TRBD1 (5 bases). The germline V and J ends were trimmed by 6 bases and 0 bases, with 7 bases remaining between them. Germline values: CDR1 SGHAT, CDR2 FQNNGV. CDR3 length: 13 amino acids. The CDR3 DNA is TGTGCCAGCAGTCGACAGAGCACAGATACGCAGTATTTT. Protein: CASSRQSTDTQYF.

This clone occurred a few times. The chain couples TRBV19 to TRBJ2-7, with D possibly matching TRBD1 (7 bases). The CDR3 runs 15 residues. Trimming shortened V by 5 bases and J by 4 bases, and 18 bases separated the two germline ends. Germline V CDR1 and CDR2: LNHDA, SQIVND (reference sequence). CDR3 bases: TGTGCCAGTAGTCCTCGACTAGGGGGCCCTTACGAGCAGTACTTC. Its protein is CASSPRLGGPYEQYF.

The chain is built from TRBV28 and TRBJ1-5; 7 bases fit TRBD1. CDR1 and CDR2 from the germline V gene are MDHEN and SYDVKM. This CDR3 region has 14 residues. The V and J ends lost 10 bases and 6 bases, in that order; junction bases with no gene match: 12. CDR3 protein: CAIQFRTGTQPQHF. CDR3 bases: TGTGCCATCCAGTTTCGGACAGGCACTCAGCCCCAGCATTTT.

The chain has TRBV5-6 and TRBJ2-3; D gene ambiguous. Germline values: CDR1 SGHDT, CDR2 YYEEEE. The germline V and J ends were trimmed by 7 bases and 2 bases, with 8 bases remaining between them. CDR3 length: 12 residues. DNA for the CDR3: TGTGCCAGCTCACAGTTCACAGATACGCAGTATTTT. As protein: CASSQFTDTQYF.

The chain carries TRBV2 and TRBJ2-7; D could derive from TRBD1 or TRBD2 (6 bases each). Trimming pared 6 bases from V and 4 bases from J, leaving 10 bases between. This CDR3 is built from 12 residues. In germline, CDR1 is SNHLY, CDR2 FYNNEI. The CDR3 DNA follows: TGTGCCAGCAGATTAGGGGGGTACGAGCAGTACTTC. Protein: CASRLGGYEQYF.

The chain employs TRBV5-1 and TRBJ2-3, with no clear D. Trimming cost V 4 bases and J 3 bases, with 9 bases left between them. CDR1 and CDR2 from the germline V gene are SGHRS and YFSETQ. The CDR3 spans 13 residues. In DNA form, the CDR3 reads TGCGCCAGCAGCCGGATTGGGACAGATACGCAGTATTTT. Its protein is CASSRIGTDTQYF. Full variable domain (missing parts from reference TRBV5-1 and TRBJ2-3): KAGVTQTPRYLIKTRGQQVTLSCSPISGHRSVSWYQQTPGQGLQFLFEYFSETQRNKGNFPGRFSGRQFSNSRSEMNVSTLELGDSALYLCASSRIGTDTQYFGPGTRLTVL.

This clone was found a few times. The J gene is TRBJ2-1, the V gene TRBV2, with TRBD2 identical over 11 bases. The CDR3 is made up of 14 amino acids. Germline values: CDR1 SNHLY, CDR2 FYNNEI. J was trimmed by 8 bases and V by 6 bases; bases with no gene match: 6. CDR3 protein: CASSSTSGIYEQFF. The CDR3 DNA is TGTGCCAGCAGCTCGACTAGCGGGATCTATGAGCAGTTCTTC. Full variable domain (outside the CDR3, taken from reference TRBV2 and TRBJ2-1): EPEVTQTPSHQVTQMGQEVILRCVPISNHLYFYWYRQILGQKVEFLVSFYNNEISEKSEIFDDQFSVERPDGSNFTLKIRSTKLEDSAMYFCASSSTSGIYEQFFGPGTRLTVL.